These T cell receptor beta chains were read from a single sample in a study of blood T cell repertoires in COVID-19. Clones were read by immunoSEQ multiplex PCR, and TCRdb kept only the in-frame ones, dropping some. The sample has approximately 440,000 clones; about 87% are singletons. What was sequenced was peripheral blood. The receptors come from a woman aged 45-65 years with COVID-19, enrolled during active disease. The CDR3 runs from the conserved cysteine through the conserved F or W. Each record gives: CDR3 DNA, CDR3 protein, V gene, D gene, clone size, J gene. D genes are given only for firm matches. Only part of the rows carry a size: once, few, many, or a class if the clone is expanded.

CDR3 DNA: TGTGCCATCCCAGGAGGGGCCGAAGGTGAGCAGTTCTTC; CDR3 protein: CAIPGGAEGEQFF; V gene: TRBV28; D gene: .; clone size: .; J gene: TRBJ2-1
CDR3 DNA: TGTGCCAGTAGTAATTACAGGGCTATGAACACTGAAGCTTTCTTT; CDR3 protein: CASSNYRAMNTEAFF; V gene: TRBV19; D gene: .; clone size: .; J gene: TRBJ1-1
CDR3 DNA: TGCGCCAGCAGCTCGGGACAGCACACTGAAGCTTTCTTT; CDR3 protein: CASSSGQHTEAFF; V gene: TRBV5-1; D gene: TRBD1; clone size: .; J gene: TRBJ1-1
CDR3 DNA: TGTGCCAGCAGTTACTCAGCCTTTACCTACGAGCAGTACTTC; CDR3 protein: CASSYSAFTYEQYF; V gene: TRBV6-6; D gene: .; clone size: .; J gene: TRBJ2-7
CDR3 DNA: TGTGCCTGCGTAGGGACAGGGGAAGGGCCCCAGCATTTT; CDR3 protein: CACVGTGEGPQHF; V gene: TRBV30; D gene: TRBD1; clone size: .; J gene: TRBJ1-5
CDR3 DNA: TGTGCCAGCACCAGGCGGCTAGCGGGGGATACGCAGTATTTT; CDR3 protein: CASTRRLAGDTQYF; V gene: TRBV3-1/TRBV3-2; D gene: TRBD2; clone size: .; J gene: TRBJ2-3
CDR3 DNA: TGTGCCAGTAGCCAGGGGCGTCAGCCCCAGCATTTT; CDR3 protein: CASSQGRQPQHF; V gene: TRBV19; D gene: .; clone size: .; J gene: TRBJ1-5
CDR3 DNA: TGTGCCAGCAGCCAAGATCCGGGACAGGGTTTGGACACTGAAGCTTTCTTT; CDR3 protein: CASSQDPGQGLDTEAFF; V gene: TRBV4-2; D gene: TRBD1; clone size: .; J gene: TRBJ1-1
CDR3 DNA: TGTGCCAGCTTAAATGGGCGGGCTAGCACAGATACGCAGTATTTT; CDR3 protein: CASLNGRASTDTQYF; V gene: TRBV2; D gene: .; clone size: .; J gene: TRBJ2-3
CDR3 DNA: TGTGCCAGCAGTGGCTCCGTCTACAATGAGCAGTTCTTC; CDR3 protein: CASSGSVYNEQFF; V gene: TRBV6-4; D gene: .; clone size: .; J gene: TRBJ2-1
CDR3 DNA: TGCAGCGTTGGTATAGGCAGGGGCTACGAGCAGTACTTC; CDR3 protein: CSVGIGRGYEQYF; V gene: TRBV29-1; D gene: .; clone size: .; J gene: TRBJ2-7
CDR3 DNA: TGTGCCAGCAGTCAAGAGGGTGAGCAGTTCTTC; CDR3 protein: CASSQEGEQFF; V gene: TRBV28; D gene: .; clone size: .; J gene: TRBJ2-1
CDR3 DNA: TGTGCCAGCAGTGAGTGGGACGCAGGGGACGGCTACACCTTC; CDR3 protein: CASSEWDAGDGYTF; V gene: TRBV6-1; D gene: .; clone size: once; J gene: TRBJ1-2
CDR3 DNA: TGCAGCGCACGGAGGAACACTGAAGCTTTCTTT; CDR3 protein: CSARRNTEAFF; V gene: TRBV29-1; D gene: .; clone size: few; J gene: TRBJ1-1
CDR3 DNA: TGTGCCAGTAGTATTCGGGGACAGAACTCCTACGAGCAGTACTTC; CDR3 protein: CASSIRGQNSYEQYF; V gene: TRBV19; D gene: TRBD1; clone size: .; J gene: TRBJ2-7
CDR3 DNA: TGTGCCAGCAGAACAGGGACTAGCATAGACATTCAGTACTTC; CDR3 protein: CASRTGTSIDIQYF; V gene: TRBV28; D gene: TRBD2; clone size: .; J gene: TRBJ2-4
CDR3 DNA: TGTGCCAGCAGCTCGGGACTAGCGGGGGATACGCAGTATTTT; CDR3 protein: CASSSGLAGDTQYF; V gene: TRBV11-2; D gene: TRBD2; clone size: few; J gene: TRBJ2-3
CDR3 DNA: TGCGCCAGCAGCCGAGACCGTACAGGTGCAACTAATGAAAAACTGTTTTTT; CDR3 protein: CASSRDRTGATNEKLFF; V gene: TRBV4-1; D gene: .; clone size: .; J gene: TRBJ1-4
CDR3 DNA: TGTGCCACCCGTCGAGGGCGGCAAGAGACCCAGTACTTC; CDR3 protein: CATRRGRQETQYF; V gene: TRBV2; D gene: .; clone size: .; J gene: TRBJ2-5
CDR3 DNA: TGTGCCAGTAGTTCCACCGGGACAGGTCTCGGTGGCTACACCTTC; CDR3 protein: CASSSTGTGLGGYTF; V gene: TRBV19; D gene: TRBD1; clone size: .; J gene: TRBJ1-2
CDR3 DNA: TGTGCCAGCAGAGAGGGCGGGGGCCCCTATGGCTACACCTTC; CDR3 protein: CASREGGGPYGYTF; V gene: TRBV27; D gene: .; clone size: .; J gene: TRBJ1-2
CDR3 DNA: TGTGCCAGCAGGCCTACAGGGACGAGTGGCTACACCTTC; CDR3 protein: CASRPTGTSGYTF; V gene: TRBV6-5; D gene: .; clone size: .; J gene: TRBJ1-2
CDR3 DNA: TGTGCCAGCAGCGTAGATAACAGACCCTATAATTCACCCCTCCACTTT; CDR3 protein: CASSVDNRPYNSPLHF; V gene: TRBV9; D gene: .; clone size: .; J gene: TRBJ1-6
CDR3 DNA: TGTGCCAGCAGTTCAACGGGACAGAACTACGAGCAGTACTTC; CDR3 protein: CASSSTGQNYEQYF; V gene: TRBV6-5; D gene: TRBD1; clone size: .; J gene: TRBJ2-7
CDR3 DNA: TGTGCCAGCCGACAGAACCCGGGACAGGCCAACACTGAAGCTTTCTTT; CDR3 protein: CASRQNPGQANTEAFF; V gene: TRBV6-4; D gene: TRBD1; clone size: .; J gene: TRBJ1-1
CDR3 DNA: TGCGCCAGCAGCCGATGGGACAGAGCGATGAACACTGAAGCTTTCTTT; CDR3 protein: CASSRWDRAMNTEAFF; V gene: TRBV4-1; D gene: TRBD1; clone size: few; J gene: TRBJ1-1
CDR3 DNA: TGTGCCACCAGCCCCGGTCCCGCCCAAAACACTGAAGCTTTCTTT; CDR3 protein: CATSPGPAQNTEAFF; V gene: TRBV15; D gene: .; clone size: .; J gene: TRBJ1-1
CDR3 DNA: TGTGCCAGCAGTGCGTTCTGGGCAGGGTCGTATAGCAATCAGCCCCAGCATTTT; CDR3 protein: CASSAFWAGSYSNQPQHF; V gene: TRBV2; D gene: .; clone size: .; J gene: TRBJ1-5
CDR3 DNA: TGTGCCAGCACCTCCGGGCGGGGTACTGAAGCTTTCTTT; CDR3 protein: CASTSGRGTEAFF; V gene: TRBV6-5; D gene: .; clone size: once; J gene: TRBJ1-1
CDR3 DNA: TGTGCCACCCTCCGGGACAGGGTGAATGGCTACACCTTC; CDR3 protein: CATLRDRVNGYTF; V gene: TRBV2; D gene: TRBD1; clone size: once; J gene: TRBJ1-2
CDR3 DNA: TGTGCCAGCAGCTTAGATCGCAATGAGCAGTTCTTC; CDR3 protein: CASSLDRNEQFF; V gene: TRBV11-1; D gene: .; clone size: .; J gene: TRBJ2-1
CDR3 DNA: TGTGCCTGGAGTGTCTGGCGGGGGTTACCTCGGGAGACCCAGTACTTC; CDR3 protein: CAWSVWRGLPRETQYF; V gene: TRBV30; D gene: TRBD2; clone size: .; J gene: TRBJ2-5
CDR3 DNA: TGTGCCAGCAGCCAGGGCCTCAACTCCTACGAGCAGTACTTC; CDR3 protein: CASSQGLNSYEQYF; V gene: TRBV6-5; D gene: .; clone size: once; J gene: TRBJ2-7
CDR3 DNA: TGTGCCAGCAGCTTAACCCCGGGTTCTAACTATGGCTACACCTTC; CDR3 protein: CASSLTPGSNYGYTF; V gene: TRBV9; D gene: .; clone size: .; J gene: TRBJ1-2
CDR3 DNA: TGCAGCGTTGTCTTAGGGGTCAGCTCCTACGAGCAGTACTTC; CDR3 protein: CSVVLGVSSYEQYF; V gene: TRBV29-1; D gene: .; clone size: .; J gene: TRBJ2-7
CDR3 DNA: TGTGCCAGCAGTCCTCATCTACTCCAACCGGGACAGGGAAGGGGCGGCTACACCTTC; CDR3 protein: CASSPHLLQPGQGRGGYTF; V gene: TRBV6-6; D gene: TRBD1; clone size: .; J gene: TRBJ1-2
CDR3 DNA: TGTGCCACCAGTGATAGTGTCAGCGGGGGGGACTACGAGCAGTACTTC; CDR3 protein: CATSDSVSGGDYEQYF; V gene: TRBV24-1; D gene: TRBD2; clone size: .; J gene: TRBJ2-7
CDR3 DNA: TGTGCCACCTACGACGGTCCCCGAGGCAAAGGCTACACCTTC; CDR3 protein: CATYDGPRGKGYTF; V gene: TRBV10-3; D gene: .; clone size: .; J gene: TRBJ1-2
CDR3 DNA: TGTGCCAGCAGCCAAGTTGAAGAGGGACATCGCTATGGCTACACCTTC; CDR3 protein: CASSQVEEGHRYGYTF; V gene: TRBV3-1/TRBV3-2; D gene: .; clone size: .; J gene: TRBJ1-2
CDR3 DNA: TGCAGCGCTGGCAATGAGTATGGCTACACCTTC; CDR3 protein: CSAGNEYGYTF; V gene: TRBV29-1; D gene: .; clone size: once; J gene: TRBJ1-2
CDR3 DNA: TGTGCCAGCAGCTTTACAGGGGTGGGCTATGGCTACACCTTC; CDR3 protein: CASSFTGVGYGYTF; V gene: TRBV3-1/TRBV3-2; D gene: TRBD1; clone size: .; J gene: TRBJ1-2
CDR3 DNA: TGCGCCAGCAGCCTAGCGGTGGCGGGTCGGGGTTCACCCCTCCACTTT; CDR3 protein: CASSLAVAGRGSPLHF; V gene: TRBV4-1; D gene: .; clone size: .; J gene: TRBJ1-6
CDR3 DNA: TGCGCCAGCAGCTTCATCTCAATAGCGAACACCGGGGAGCTGTTTTTT; CDR3 protein: CASSFISIANTGELFF; V gene: TRBV5-1; D gene: .; clone size: .; J gene: TRBJ2-2
CDR3 DNA: TGTGCCAGCAGCAAGGGAGCCGGGGAGCTGTTTTTT; CDR3 protein: CASSKGAGELFF; V gene: TRBV9; D gene: .; clone size: .; J gene: TRBJ2-2
CDR3 DNA: TGTGCCAGCAGCGCCACAGGCGCCACTGAAGCTTTCTTT; CDR3 protein: CASSATGATEAFF; V gene: TRBV9; D gene: .; clone size: .; J gene: TRBJ1-1
CDR3 DNA: TGTGCCAGCAGCGTAGATGGAGGATCAAAGGGGGGAGGGCCATACACCTTC; CDR3 protein: CASSVDGGSKGGGPYTF; V gene: TRBV9; D gene: .; clone size: .; J gene: TRBJ1-2
CDR3 DNA: TGTGCCAGCAGCCACTCGGGAGACAATCAGCCCCAGCATTTT; CDR3 protein: CASSHSGDNQPQHF; V gene: TRBV3-1/TRBV3-2; D gene: .; clone size: .; J gene: TRBJ1-5
CDR3 DNA: TGTGCCAGCAGTTACTCGCACAGGTCCTCCTACGAGCAGTACTTC; CDR3 protein: CASSYSHRSSYEQYF; V gene: TRBV6-5; D gene: .; clone size: .; J gene: TRBJ2-7
CDR3 DNA: TGCGCCAGCAGCCAAGCCTGGCGGGACAGGGACGAAAAACTGTTTTTT; CDR3 protein: CASSQAWRDRDEKLFF; V gene: TRBV4-1; D gene: TRBD1; clone size: .; J gene: TRBJ1-4
CDR3 DNA: TGTGCCAGCAGCTCTCAAGGGGCTAACTATGGCTACACCTTC; CDR3 protein: CASSSQGANYGYTF; V gene: TRBV5-6; D gene: .; clone size: .; J gene: TRBJ1-2
CDR3 DNA: TGTGCCAGCAGTCGAGCGGGGTCCTACAATGAGCAGTTCTTC; CDR3 protein: CASSRAGSYNEQFF; V gene: TRBV6-6; D gene: TRBD2; clone size: .; J gene: TRBJ2-1
CDR3 DNA: TGCGCCAGCAGCTTCGCCGGGCAGGGGGCAAAGACCCAGTACTTC; CDR3 protein: CASSFAGQGAKTQYF; V gene: TRBV5-1; D gene: TRBD1; clone size: .; J gene: TRBJ2-5
CDR3 DNA: TGTGCCGGGCGGACAGGGAAGAACACTGAAGCTTTCTTT; CDR3 protein: CAGRTGKNTEAFF; V gene: TRBV24-1; D gene: TRBD1; clone size: .; J gene: TRBJ1-1
CDR3 DNA: TGTGCCAGCAGCTTAGCGGAGGGTGGACAGGGGACCGGCGGCTACACCTTC; CDR3 protein: CASSLAEGGQGTGGYTF; V gene: TRBV7-6; D gene: TRBD1; clone size: .; J gene: TRBJ1-2
CDR3 DNA: TGTGCCAGCAGCTCGACTAGCGGTTTCTCCTACGAGCAGTACTTC; CDR3 protein: CASSSTSGFSYEQYF; V gene: TRBV7-9; D gene: TRBD2; clone size: .; J gene: TRBJ2-7
CDR3 DNA: TGTGCCAGCAGTTTGGCGCAAGGCTTACAGGCTTCTAACTATGGCTACACCTTC; CDR3 protein: CASSLAQGLQASNYGYTF; V gene: TRBV28; D gene: .; clone size: .; J gene: TRBJ1-2
CDR3 DNA: TGCAGCGTTGAAGCCCGGGGAGGGGGCGAGCAGTACTTC; CDR3 protein: CSVEARGGGEQYF; V gene: TRBV29-1; D gene: .; clone size: .; J gene: TRBJ2-7
CDR3 DNA: TGTGCCAGCAGTGATAAGGGCAGGGGATCCCTCCAAAACATTCAGTACTTC; CDR3 protein: CASSDKGRGSLQNIQYF; V gene: TRBV6-1; D gene: .; clone size: .; J gene: TRBJ2-4